This TCR beta chain is from a study of blood T cell repertoires in COVID-19. Clones were read by immunoSEQ multiplex PCR, and TCRdb kept only the in-frame ones, dropping some. The table shows hundreds of thousands of clones, with 86% occurring only once. Trimming removed 3 bases from V and 7 bases from J, with 12 bases in between. The CDR3 contains 14 residues. Germline values: CDR1 KGHSH, CDR2 LQKENI. The clonotype comes from a woman in her twenties or thirties who had been exposed to COVID-19. This rearrangement joins TRBV18 to TRBJ1-4; D is possibly TRBD1 (5 bases). The specimen sequenced was PBMCs or T cells enriched from blood (not recorded which). CDR3 sequence reads: CASSPLEGSEKLFF. Here the CDR3 DNA reads TGTGCCAGCTCACCGCTGGAGGGGAGTGAAAAACTGTTTTTT.